The clone carrying this T cell receptor (beta chain) has ten or more counts. No cell sorting was done before RNA was extracted from the tissue. Distant lung tissue was collected more than 3 cm away from the tumor edge. The source of the sample is a study of tumor and adjacent non-tumor tissue in lung cancer. Three rounds of nested PCR, following a modified ARM-PCR protocol, produced the TCRbeta library. TCRdb redid the calling of the multiplex PCR reads with MiXCR, one entry per CDR3 protein. The sample lists over 40,000 distinct CDR3 sequences; 60% to 70% were seen once. The TCR sequence derives from a woman aged 40 to 50 with non-small cell lung cancer. Sequenced sample: distant non-tumor lung tissue.

Here the CDR3 DNA reads TGCAGTGCTAGAGAGTTGGGACTAGCGGGAAAGGGAGAGCAGTTCTTC. Translation gives CSARELGLAGKGEQFF. V is TRBV20-1 and J is TRBJ2-1; 13 bases match TRBD2. Germline CDR1 reads DFQATT; CDR2 reads SNEGSKA (reference sequence). Trimming removed 0 bases from V and 10 bases from J; junction bases left unmatched: 9. The CDR3 has 16 residues.